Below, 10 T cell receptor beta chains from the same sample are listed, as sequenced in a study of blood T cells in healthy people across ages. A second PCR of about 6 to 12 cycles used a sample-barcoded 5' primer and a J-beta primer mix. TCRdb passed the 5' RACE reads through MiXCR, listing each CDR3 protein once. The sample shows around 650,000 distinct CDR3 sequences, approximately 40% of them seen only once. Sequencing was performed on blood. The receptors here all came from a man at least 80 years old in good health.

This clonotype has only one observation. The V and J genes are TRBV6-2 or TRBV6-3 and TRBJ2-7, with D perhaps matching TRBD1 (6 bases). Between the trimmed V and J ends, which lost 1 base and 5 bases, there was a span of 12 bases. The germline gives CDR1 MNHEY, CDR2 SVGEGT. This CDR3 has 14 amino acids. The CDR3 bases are TGTGCCAGCAGTTACTTGGACAGCATCGACGAGCAGTACTTC. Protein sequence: CASSYLDSIDEQYF.

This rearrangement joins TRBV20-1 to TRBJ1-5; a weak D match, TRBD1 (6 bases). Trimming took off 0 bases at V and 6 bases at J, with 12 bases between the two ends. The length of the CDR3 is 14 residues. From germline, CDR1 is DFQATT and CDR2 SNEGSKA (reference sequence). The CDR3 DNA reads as TGCAGTGCTAGAGATAAAGGCAGGGGTCAGCCCCAGCATTTT. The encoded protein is CSARDKGRGQPQHF.

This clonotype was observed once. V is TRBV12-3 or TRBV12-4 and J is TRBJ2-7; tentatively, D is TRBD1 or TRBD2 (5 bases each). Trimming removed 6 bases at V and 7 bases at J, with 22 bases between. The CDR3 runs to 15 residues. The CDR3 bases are TGTGCCAGCAGCAAAACCCCAGGGCTTCGGGGTGAGCAGTACTTC. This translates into CASSKTPGLRGEQYF.

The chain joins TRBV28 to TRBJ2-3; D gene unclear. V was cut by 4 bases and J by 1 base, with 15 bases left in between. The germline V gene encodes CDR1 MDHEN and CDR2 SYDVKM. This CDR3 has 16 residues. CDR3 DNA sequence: TGTGCCAGCAGTTCAACCCCGGGTCCAGGCACAGATACGCAGTATTTT. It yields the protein CASSSTPGPGTDTQYF. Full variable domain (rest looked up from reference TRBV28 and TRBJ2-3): DVKVTQSSRYLVKRTGEKVFLECVQDMDHENMFWYRQDPGLGLRLIYFSYDVKMKEKGDIPEGYSVSREKKERFSLILESASTNQTSMYLCASSSTPGPGTDTQYFGPGTRLTVL.

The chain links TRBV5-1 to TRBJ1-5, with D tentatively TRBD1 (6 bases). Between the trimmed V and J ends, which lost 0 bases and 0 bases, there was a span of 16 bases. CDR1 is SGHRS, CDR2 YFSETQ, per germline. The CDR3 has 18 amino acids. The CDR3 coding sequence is TGCGCCAGCAGCTTGGGTTATCGAGGGGGGGGTAGCAATCAGCCCCAGCATTTT. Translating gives CASSLGYRGGGSNQPQHF. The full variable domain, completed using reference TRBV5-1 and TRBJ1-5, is KAGVTQTPRYLIKTRGQQVTLSCSPISGHRSVSWYQQTPGQGLQFLFEYFSETQRNKGNFPGRFSGRQFSNSRSEMNVSTLELGDSALYLCASSLGYRGGGSNQPQHFGDGTRLSIL.

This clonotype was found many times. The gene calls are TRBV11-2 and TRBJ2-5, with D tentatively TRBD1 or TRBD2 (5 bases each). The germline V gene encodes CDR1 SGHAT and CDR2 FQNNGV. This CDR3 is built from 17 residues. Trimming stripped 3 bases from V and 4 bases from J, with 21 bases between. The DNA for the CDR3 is TGTGCCAGCAGCTTGGGGGTGAGCGGAAACCTTCGAGAGACCCAGTACTTC. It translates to CASSLGVSGNLRETQYF. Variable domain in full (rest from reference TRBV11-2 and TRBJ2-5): EAGVAQSPRYKIIEKRQSVAFWCNPISGHATLYWYQQILGQGPKLLIQFQNNGVVDDSQLPKDRFSAERLKGVDSTLKIQPAKLEDSAVYLCASSLGVSGNLRETQYFGPGTRLLVL.

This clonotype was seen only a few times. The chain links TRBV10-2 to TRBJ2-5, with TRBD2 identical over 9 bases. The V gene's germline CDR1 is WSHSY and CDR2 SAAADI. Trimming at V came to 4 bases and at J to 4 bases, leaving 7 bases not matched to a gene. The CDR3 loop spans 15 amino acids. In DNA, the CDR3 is TGCGCCAGCAGTGTTGTGCGGGGGGGTCGAGAGACCCAGTACTTC. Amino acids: CASSVVRGGRETQYF.

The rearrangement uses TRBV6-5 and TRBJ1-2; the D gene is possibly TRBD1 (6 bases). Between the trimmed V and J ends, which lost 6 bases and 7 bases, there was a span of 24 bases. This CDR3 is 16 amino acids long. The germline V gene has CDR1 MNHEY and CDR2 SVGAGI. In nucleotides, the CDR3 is TGTGCCAGCAGCACACACGACAGGATGGCCTCTTCTGGCTACACCTTC. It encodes CASSTHDRMASSGYTF.

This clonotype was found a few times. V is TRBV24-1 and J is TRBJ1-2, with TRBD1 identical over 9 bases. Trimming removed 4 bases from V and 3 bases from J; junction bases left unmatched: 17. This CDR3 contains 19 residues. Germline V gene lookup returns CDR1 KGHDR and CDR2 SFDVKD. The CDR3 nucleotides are TGTGCCACCAGTGACATGACAGGGGGTGCCACCCACCCCTACTATGGCTACACCTTC. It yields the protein CATSDMTGGATHPYYGYTF.

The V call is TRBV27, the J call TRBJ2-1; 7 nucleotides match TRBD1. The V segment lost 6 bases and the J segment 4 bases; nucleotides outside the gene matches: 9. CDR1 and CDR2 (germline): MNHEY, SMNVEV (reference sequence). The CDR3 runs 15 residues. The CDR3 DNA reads TGTGCCAGCAGCCGATCCGGGACAGTATACAATGAGCAGTTCTTC. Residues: CASSRSGTVYNEQFF.